The 24 T cell receptor beta chains listed next were all sequenced from one sample in a study of response to subunit inactivated influenza vaccine. TCRdb reprocessed the RT-PCR reads with MiXCR, giving one entry per CDR3 protein. The table shows approximately 230,000 distinct CDR3 sequences, with more than 9% occurring only once. Material: non-naive T cells sorted from PBMCs, obtained roughly 15 days before vaccination. All receptors derive from a man aged 50 to 59 who received an inactivated influenza vaccine.

This clonotype was recorded a few times. J is TRBJ2-2 and V is TRBV7-8, with 7 positions matching TRBD1. Germline values: CDR1 SGHVS, CDR2 FQNEAQ. This CDR3 has 15 amino acids. V gave up 4 bases and J gave up 4 bases; unmatched junction bases: 6. The CDR3 sequence: CASSSGQASTGELFF. CDR3 sequence (DNA): TGTGCCAGCAGCTCAGGACAGGCGAGCACCGGGGAGCTGTTTTTT.

The table lists this clonotype with a few counts. The chain couples TRBV28 to TRBJ1-1, with a weak D call TRBD1 (6 bases). The germline V gene has CDR1 MDHEN and CDR2 SYDVKM. This CDR3 is built from 15 residues. V was pared by 8 bases and J by 2 bases, with 18 bases between. CDR3 protein: CASGTGIGRNTEAFF. The CDR3 DNA reads as TGTGCCAGCGGAACAGGGATCGGAAGAAACACTGAAGCTTTCTTT.

This clonotype came up many times. This chain links TRBV12-3 or TRBV12-4 with TRBJ1-3; 7 bases agree with TRBD1. The V gene end was trimmed by 5 bases and the J gene end by 1 base; junction bases not matched to a gene: 5. The CDR3 has 15 residues. The CDR3: CASSRDRVSGNTIYF. The CDR3 DNA reads TGTGCCAGCAGTCGAGACAGGGTATCTGGAAACACCATATATTTT.

This chain links TRBV20-1 with TRBJ2-7; TRBD2 agrees at 10 bases. Trimming took 3 bases from V and 5 from J; bases not matched to a gene: 13. Germline loops: CDR1 DFQATT, CDR2 SNEGSKA (reference sequence). The CDR3 extends over 16 amino acids. CDR3 in amino acids: CSASWFASGRIDEQYF. The CDR3 region has the DNA TGCAGTGCTAGTTGGTTTGCTAGCGGGAGAATAGACGAGCAGTACTTC.

This clonotype was counted many times. The J gene is TRBJ2-5, the V gene TRBV2, with D perhaps TRBD1 (6 bases). The V gene lost 4 bases and the J gene lost 5 bases, with 17 bases spanning the gap. CDR1 SNHLY and CDR2 FYNNEI come from the germline V gene. This CDR3 has 15 amino acids. CDR3 sequence: CASSGRQVIWETQYF. The CDR3 bases are TGTGCCAGCAGTGGGAGACAGGTTATCTGGGAGACCCAGTACTTC.

Ten or more counts support this clonotype. The chain carries TRBV7-2 and TRBJ2-5; D is uncertain. Per germline, CDR1 SGHTA and CDR2 FQGNSA. This CDR3 contains 11 residues. V shed 1 base and J shed 7 bases, with 4 bases lying between them. The CDR3 nucleotides read TGTGCCAGCAGCTTAGTGGGGACCCAGTACTTC. Amino acids: CASSLVGTQYF.

This clonotype came up a few times. The chain has TRBV12-3 or TRBV12-4 and TRBJ2-7, with 7 positions matching TRBD1. CDR3 length equals 14 residues. Losses at the gene ends were 6 bases for V and 4 bases for J; bases not matched to a gene: 9. For the CDR3, the DNA is TGTGCCAGCAGCCGGGGACAGCCAAGGTACGAGCAGTACTTC. This codes for CASSRGQPRYEQYF.

This clonotype came up a few times. This chain links TRBV5-4 with TRBJ1-2; 7 bases match TRBD1. The germline gives CDR1 SGHNT, CDR2 YYREEE (reference sequence). The CDR3 runs to 14 residues. V was pared by 3 bases and J by 4 bases, with 6 bases of the junction left unmatched. The CDR3 bases are TGTGCCAGCAGCTACCCGACAGGGATCTATGGCTACACCTTC. It translates to CASSYPTGIYGYTF.

Ten or more counts support this clonotype. The chain recombines TRBV5-1 with TRBJ2-1, with D tentatively TRBD1 or TRBD2 (6 bases each). This CDR3 comprises 14 residues. Germline CDR1 SGHRS, CDR2 YFSETQ. V was trimmed by 2 bases and J by 8 bases, leaving 14 bases between them. The CDR3 is CASSLQGGKDEQFF. CDR3 DNA sequence: TGCGCCAGCAGCTTACAGGGAGGAAAGGATGAGCAGTTCTTC.

This clonotype appeared a few times. V usage is TRBV20-1 and J usage is TRBJ1-3; D is uncertain. The V end lost 0 bases, the J end lost 2 bases, and 11 bases lay between the germline ends. Germline CDR1 and CDR2: DFQATT and SNEGSKA (reference sequence). The CDR3 sequence is 15 residues long. Written as DNA, the CDR3 is TGCAGTGCTAGAGATACTAGGACGGCTGGAAACACCATATATTTT. It specifies CSARDTRTAGNTIYF.

This clonotype was counted many times. The CDR3 DNA reads as TGTGCCAGCAGTTACGGAAGGATTGGCAATCAGCCCCAGCATTTT. Its protein product is CASSYGRIGNQPQHF. The J gene is TRBJ1-5, the V gene TRBV6-2 or TRBV6-3; D ambiguous. Trimming shortened V by 2 bases and J by 2 bases, and 10 bases separated the two germline ends. The CDR3 length is 15 residues. Germline lookup yields CDR1 MNHEY and CDR2 SVGEGT.

This clonotype turned up a few times. The chain recombines TRBV5-1 with TRBJ2-7, with 8 nucleotides matching TRBD1. CDR1 SGHRS and CDR2 YFSETQ come from the germline V gene. The trim removed 4 bases at V and 4 bases at J, leaving 4 bases unmatched. This CDR3 region has 13 residues. As DNA, the CDR3 is TGCGCCAGCAGCCCGACAGGGGTTTACGAGCAGTACTTC. Protein product: CASSPTGVYEQYF.

This clonotype has only a few counts. This rearrangement joins TRBV6-5 to TRBJ2-5; 7 bases align to TRBD1. J was trimmed by 5 bases and V by 3 bases; bases with no gene match: 6. The CDR3 extends over 14 amino acids. Germline V CDR1 and CDR2: MNHEY, SVGAGI. In DNA, the CDR3 is TGTGCCAGCAGTTATACAGGGGTTCGGGAGACCCAGTACTTC. Residues: CASSYTGVRETQYF.

The chain is built from TRBV30 and TRBJ1-2, with D uncertain. This CDR3 has 13 residues. V shed 4 bases and J shed 8 bases, with 17 bases lying between them. Germline lookup yields CDR1 GTSNPN and CDR2 SVGIG (reference sequence). CDR3 protein: CAWNLYTGGGYTF. The CDR3 DNA reads TGTGCCTGGAATCTCTACACGGGCGGGGGCTACACCTTC. The whole variable domain, remainder taken from reference TRBV30 and TRBJ1-2, is SQTIHQWPATLVQPVGSPLSLECTVEGTSNPNLYWYRQAAGRGLQLLFYSVGIGQISSEVPQNLSASRPQDRQFILSSKKLLLSDSGFYLCAWNLYTGGGYTFGSGTRLTVV.

This chain uses TRBV6-1 with TRBJ2-2; no firm D call. Per the germline V gene, CDR1 is MNHNS and CDR2 is SASEGT. The CDR3 runs 18 residues. V was trimmed by 2 bases and J by 5 bases, leaving 21 bases between them. The CDR3: CASSEFRPLESGTGELFF. The DNA of the CDR3 is TGTGCCAGCAGTGAATTCCGCCCGCTAGAATCCGGGACCGGGGAGCTGTTTTTT.

The J gene is TRBJ2-1, the V gene TRBV4-3; D call uncertain. Deletions cut 0 bases from V and 4 bases from J, with 10 bases between. The CDR3 runs to 15 residues. CDR1 and CDR2 (germline): LGHNA, YSLEER. The CDR3 DNA reads as TGCGCCAGCAGCCAAGAGGGTTCGACGTACAATGAGCAGTTCTTC. As protein: CASSQEGSTYNEQFF.

This clonotype has only a few counts. The chain links TRBV11-1 to TRBJ2-2; tentatively, D is TRBD2 (5 bases). V was pared by 5 bases and J by 4 bases, with 14 bases between. The CDR3 is 15 residues long. Per germline, CDR1 SGHAT and CDR2 FQDESV (reference sequence). The CDR3 sequence: CASSKLGRATGELFF. The CDR3 DNA reads as TGTGCCAGCAGCAAACTAGGAAGGGCCACCGGGGAGCTGTTTTTT.

This clonotype came up a few times. This chain uses TRBV12-3 or TRBV12-4 with TRBJ2-1; D could derive from TRBD1 or TRBD2 (5 bases each). The ends were cut back, 5 bases at V and 2 bases at J, with 10 bases in the middle. This CDR3 has 14 residues. The CDR3 sequence is CASSRGSPYNEQFF. DNA for the CDR3: TGTGCCAGCAGTCGGGGCTCACCCTACAATGAGCAGTTCTTC.

This clonotype was observed at least ten times. This chain connects TRBV7-8 to TRBJ2-3; D is unclear. The CDR3 runs 15 residues. Looked up from germline, CDR1 is SGHVS and CDR2 is FQNEAQ. The germline V and J ends were trimmed by 3 bases and 0 bases, with 10 bases remaining between them. DNA for the CDR3: TGTGCCAGCAGCTTCGAACCGAGCAGCACAGATACGCAGTATTTT. The encoded protein is CASSFEPSSTDTQYF.

The CDR3 DNA sequence: TGTGCCAGCAATATACAGGAGAATCAGCCCCAGCATTTT. Its protein product is CASNIQENQPQHF. The chain links TRBV2 to TRBJ1-5; a weak D match, TRBD1 (5 bases). Germline CDR1 and CDR2: SNHLY and FYNNEI. This CDR3 is built from 13 residues. V lost 7 bases and J 4 bases, leaving 11 bases between the germline ends.

Turning to this clonotype: A much larger clone lies a single base off, so this may be a read error. This sequence joins TRBV20-1 and TRBJ2-7; D gene unclear. The CDR3 spans 12 residues. Germline CDR1 and CDR2: DFQATT and SNEGSKA (reference sequence). V was trimmed by 0 bases and J by 2 bases, leaving 5 bases between them. The CDR3 loop is CSARDDTYEQYF. Here the CDR3 DNA reads TGCAGTGCTAGAGATGACACCTACGAGCAGTACTTC.

This chain joins TRBV19 and TRBJ2-3; unclear D gene. The CDR3 contains 14 residues. Trimming removed 3 bases at V and 0 bases at J, with 7 bases between. Germline CDR1 LNHDA, CDR2 SQIVND (reference sequence). CDR3 region: CASSMSRSTDTQYF. CDR3 sequence (DNA): TGTGCCAGTAGTATGAGCAGGAGCACAGATACGCAGTATTTT.

This clonotype was detected many times. The rearrangement joins TRBV5-1 to TRBJ1-3; a weak D match, TRBD1 (5 bases). Germline-derived CDR1 and CDR2 are SGHRS and YFSETQ. This CDR3 region has 16 residues. The ends were cut back, 4 bases at V and 0 bases at J, with 14 bases in the middle. The CDR3 reads CASSPTGARSGNTIYF. The DNA of the CDR3 is TGCGCCAGCAGCCCCACAGGAGCCCGCTCTGGAAACACCATATATTTT. The entire variable domain, with the rest obtained from reference TRBV5-1 and TRBJ1-3, is as follows: KAGVTQTPRYLIKTRGQQVTLSCSPISGHRSVSWYQQTPGQGLQFLFEYFSETQRNKGNFPGRFSGRQFSNSRSEMNVSTLELGDSALYLCASSPTGARSGNTIYFGEGSWLTVV.

This clonotype was detected a few times. The chain is built from TRBV6-2 or TRBV6-3 and TRBJ1-5, with 9 bases aligning to TRBD1. The J segment lost 4 bases and the V segment lost 6 bases, leaving 7 bases of the junction unmatched. CDR3 length: 15 amino acids. CDR1 is MNHEY and CDR2 is SVGEGT in the germline V gene. The CDR3 coding sequence is TGTGCCAGCAGGACCGGGACAGGGATTAATCAGCCCCAGCATTTT. This gives the protein CASRTGTGINQPQHF.